The clone carrying this T cell receptor (beta chain) was seen only once. These data are taken from a study of blood T cell repertoires in COVID-19. Across the whole study: COVID-19 samples, acute and convalescent, were from the United States, Italy and Spain.

The CDR3 totals 14 residues. V was pared by 3 bases and J by 7 bases, with 13 bases between. Germline assignment: CDR1 SGHAT and CDR2 FQDESV (reference sequence). Libraries were prepared by immunoSEQ multiplex PCR; TCRdb keeps only in-frame clonotypes and omits some of them. This table has 540,000 or so clones, around 90% appearing once. The rearrangement links TRBV11-1 to TRBJ2-1; D is perhaps TRBD1 (5 bases). The sample was peripheral blood. The receptor comes from a woman aged 50 to 60 with COVID-19, enrolled during active disease. CDR3 residues: CASSFRAGSNEQFF. CDR3 in DNA: TGTGCCAGCAGCTTCCGCGCAGGGTCGAATGAGCAGTTCTTC.